This T cell receptor beta chain was sequenced in a study of blood T cell repertoires in COVID-19. Across the whole study: Acute and convalescent COVID-19 samples came from the United States, Italy and Spain. The cDNA or gDNA used as material had been derived from T cells, B-cell-depleted T cells, or PBMCs.

Per the study methods: The authors estimated nucleated cell counts from reference gene primer amplification. Generated by immunoSEQ multiplex PCR, the TCRdb table keeps only in-frame clones and is missing some. The V and J calls and clone size are taken from that table; D and trimming were inferred from the DNA. This table has about 74,000 clones, about 92% appearing once. The CDR3 length is 13 residues. Trimming stripped 6 bases from V and 3 bases from J, with 8 bases between. Germline V gene lookup returns CDR1 MNHEY and CDR2 SVGAGI. This sequence joins TRBV6-5 and TRBJ2-2, with D hard to call. The receptor was derived from a woman aged 50 to 65 in a cohort sampled during active COVID-19. The source material was peripheral blood. This CDR3 reads CASSSQYTGELFF. DNA for the CDR3: TGTGCCAGCAGCTCCCAGTACACCGGGGAGCTGTTTTTT.